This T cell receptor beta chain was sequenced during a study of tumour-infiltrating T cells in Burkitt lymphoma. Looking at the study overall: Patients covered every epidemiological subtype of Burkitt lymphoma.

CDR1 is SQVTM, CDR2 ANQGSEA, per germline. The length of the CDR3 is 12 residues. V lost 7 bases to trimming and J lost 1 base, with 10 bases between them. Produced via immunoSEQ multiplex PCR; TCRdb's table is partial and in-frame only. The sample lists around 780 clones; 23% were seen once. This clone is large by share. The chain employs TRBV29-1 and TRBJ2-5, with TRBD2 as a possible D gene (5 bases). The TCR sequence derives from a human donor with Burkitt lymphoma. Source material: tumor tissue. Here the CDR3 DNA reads TGCAGCGCTGGACTGATCCAAGAGACCCAGTACTTC. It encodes CSAGLIQETQYF. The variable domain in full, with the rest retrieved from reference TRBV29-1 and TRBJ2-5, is SAVISQKPSRDICQRGTSLTIQCQVDSQVTMMFWYRQQPGQSLTLIATANQGSEATYESGFVIDKFPISRPNLTFSTLTVSNMSPEDSSIYLCSAGLIQETQYFGPGTRLLVL.